This T cell receptor beta chain appears in the sequencing data of a study of T-cell memory formation after mild COVID-19. Study results and caveats: Clones that got smaller from day 15 to 85 had even CD4/CD8, while clones growing later tipped toward CD4+. Cross-reactive memory appears to have joined, as suggested by some responding clones showing up in pre-infection memory. Those CD4+ clones that contracted were mainly in CM and EM (CD8+ ones in EMRA).

This CDR3 spans 16 amino acids. Germline CDR1 is MNHEY and CDR2 is SVGAGI. V lost 6 bases and J lost 1, with 18 bases in between. One entry per CDR3 protein, called by TCRdb with MiXCR from the 5' RACE reads. The repertoire holds fewer than 350,000 distinct CDR3 sequences, with under 8.5% as singletons. A note on this clonotype: What it recognizes is unknown.

The rearrangement joins TRBV6-5 to TRBJ1-1; maybe TRBD1 (5 bases). The origin of this receptor is a man younger than 30 who had mild COVID-19 (a few samples of this study predate the infection). Cell type and time point are not known. Sequenced material: PBMCs or a T cell subset sorted from them (not recorded which). CDR3 bases: TGTGCCAGCAGACACCAGGGCGGCAGGAGGAACACTGAAGCTTTCTTT. Amino acids: CASRHQGGRRNTEAFF.